This T cell receptor (beta chain) originates from a study of graft-versus-host responses after intestinal transplantation. TCRdb's table, derived via immunoSEQ multiplex PCR, lists solely in-frame clones and lacks some. The profile shows approximately 5,000 clones, 72% of them singletons. General study results and limits: GvH clones were identified in recipient marrow, with some first appearing in ileum or blood.

With regard to this clone: Its antigen is as yet unknown.

The CDR3 extends over 13 amino acids. V was trimmed by 2 bases and J by 1 base, leaving 7 bases between them. Germline V lookup: CDR1 GTSNPN, CDR2 SVGIG (reference sequence). This clonotype originated in a human patient who received an intestinal transplant, so some T cells may come from the graft donor. The specimen was PBMCs, collected roughly 540 days after intestinal transplant. This rearrangement joins TRBV30 to TRBJ2-3, with D perhaps TRBD1 (6 bases). The CDR3 DNA follows: TGTGCCTGGAGTAACAGGGGCACAGATACGCAGTATTTT. As protein: CAWSNRGTDTQYF.